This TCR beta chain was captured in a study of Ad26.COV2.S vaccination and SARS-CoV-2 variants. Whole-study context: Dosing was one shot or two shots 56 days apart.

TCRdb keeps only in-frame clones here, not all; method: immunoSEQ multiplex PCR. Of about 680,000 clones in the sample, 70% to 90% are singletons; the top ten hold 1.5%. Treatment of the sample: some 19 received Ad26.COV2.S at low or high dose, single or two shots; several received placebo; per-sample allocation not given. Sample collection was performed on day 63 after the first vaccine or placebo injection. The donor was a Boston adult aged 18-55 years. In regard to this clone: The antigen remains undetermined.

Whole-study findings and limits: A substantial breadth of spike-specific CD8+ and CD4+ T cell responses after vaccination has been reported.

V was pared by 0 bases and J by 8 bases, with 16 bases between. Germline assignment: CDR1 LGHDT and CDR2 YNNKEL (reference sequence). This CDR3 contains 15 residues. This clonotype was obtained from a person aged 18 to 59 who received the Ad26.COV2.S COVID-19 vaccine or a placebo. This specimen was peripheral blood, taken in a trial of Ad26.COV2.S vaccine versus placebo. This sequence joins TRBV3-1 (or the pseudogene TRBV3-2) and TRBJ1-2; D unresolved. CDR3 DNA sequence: TGTGCCAGCAGCCAAGACCAGATGGGTCTCTCCGGCTACACCTTC. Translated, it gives CASSQDQMGLSGYTF.